Shown below are 20 T cell receptor beta chains from a single sample sequenced in a study of blood T cell repertoires in COVID-19. Assay: immunoSEQ multiplex PCR; the TCRdb copy retains only in-frame clones and omits some. The table lists about 140,000 clones, more than 60% of them singletons. The specimen sequenced was peripheral blood. The receptors shown here come from a woman aged 45-59 years with active or convalescent COVID-19.

V usage is TRBV20-1 and J usage is TRBJ1-2; D gene ambiguous. This CDR3 spans 14 amino acids. The germline V gene has CDR1 DFQATT and CDR2 SNEGSKA (reference sequence). V shed 3 bases and J shed 5 bases, with 16 bases lying between them. CDR3 in DNA: TGCAGTGCTAGTTCCGGACGGGGTGGTTATGGCTACACCTTC. This translates into CSASSGRGGYGYTF.

The chain links TRBV6-5 to TRBJ1-5; 8 positions agree with TRBD1. The CDR3 covers 14 residues. Trimming took 10 bases from V and 0 from J; bases not matched to a gene: 5. Germline V gives CDR1 MNHEY, CDR2 SVGAGI. The DNA of the CDR3 is TGTGCCACCGCAGGGGGCGTTAGCAATCAGCCCCAGCATTTT. Its translation is CATAGGVSNQPQHF.

V and J are TRBV28 and TRBJ1-4; 9 positions match TRBD1. The CDR3 has 16 amino acids. Looked up from germline, CDR1 is MDHEN and CDR2 is SYDVKM. With V trimmed by 4 bases and J by 3 bases, 6 bases remained unmatched. The CDR3 here is CASSSEDRGPNEKLFF. The CDR3 region has the DNA TGTGCCAGCAGTTCCGAGGACAGGGGACCTAATGAAAAACTGTTTTTT.

The chain recombines TRBV5-6 with TRBJ1-2; D is unclear. The CDR3 sequence is 16 residues long. The V and J ends lost 2 bases and 3 bases respectively, with 17 bases between them. Germline-derived CDR1 and CDR2 are SGHDT and YYEEEE. Written as DNA, the CDR3 is TGTGCCAGCAGCTTTTTTGCGGGCGGAAAGGACTATGGCTACACCTTC. This encodes CASSFFAGGKDYGYTF.

The chain combines TRBV18 with TRBJ2-1, with TRBD2 identical over 12 bases. Germline V gene sequence: CDR1 KGHSH, CDR2 LQKENI. The length of the CDR3 is 16 residues. With V trimmed by 5 bases and J by 0 bases, 2 bases remained unmatched. The CDR3 sequence is CASSMGLAGSYNEQFF. The DNA for the CDR3 is TGTGCCAGCTCAATGGGACTAGCGGGCTCCTACAATGAGCAGTTCTTC.

The J gene is TRBJ2-1, the V gene TRBV28, with 12 bases that match TRBD2. Trimming took 6 bases from V and 9 from J; bases not matched to a gene: 6. The CDR3 is 14 amino acids. The germline V gene encodes CDR1 MDHEN and CDR2 SYDVKM. For the CDR3, the DNA is TGTGCCAGCAGCATACTAGCGGGAGGAACTGAGCAGTTCTTC. Amino acid sequence: CASSILAGGTEQFF.

The chain has TRBV28 and TRBJ2-3; TRBD1 matches at 9 bases. The CDR3 runs to 14 residues. Germline-derived CDR1 and CDR2 are MDHEN and SYDVKM. V lost 6 bases, J lost 3 bases, and 4 bases stayed unmatched. Written as DNA, the CDR3 is TGTGCCAGCAGCCGGACAGGGGAGACAGATACGCAGTATTTT. Amino acids: CASSRTGETDTQYF.

V is TRBV7-5 and J is TRBJ2-6; the table names TRBD2, a call not compared with the DNA. TRBV7-5 is a pseudogene locus. This CDR3 comprises 19 residues. The CDR3 DNA is TGTGTCAGAAGCTTAGCGCGATCGAACTCCTTCTCTGGGGCCAACGTCCTGACTTTC. It specifies CVRSLARSNSFSGANVLTF.

This chain joins TRBV7-2 and TRBJ1-3, with 7 bases aligning to TRBD1. Germline assignment: CDR1 SGHTA and CDR2 FQGNSA. The J segment lost 4 bases and the V segment lost 4 bases, leaving 10 bases of the junction unmatched. The CDR3 contains 16 residues. The chain's CDR3 is CASSSQTTGRGNTIYF. The CDR3 nucleotides read TGTGCCAGCAGCTCCCAAACGACAGGGCGAGGAAACACCATATATTTT.

This clone was counted only a few times. CDR3 amino acids: CASSRTANMNTEAFF. The CDR3 DNA is TGCGCCAGCAGCCGGACAGCCAACATGAACACTGAAGCTTTCTTT. The chain recombines TRBV5-1 with TRBJ1-1; D is perhaps TRBD1 (6 bases). CDR1 and CDR2 (germline): SGHRS, YFSETQ. Trimming left V 4 bases short and J 0 bases short, with 13 bases between. The CDR3 has 15 residues.

The V and J genes are TRBV6-2 or TRBV6-3 and TRBJ1-2, with a weak D call TRBD1 (5 bases). V dropped 5 bases and J dropped 8 bases, with 9 bases sitting between them. Per the germline V gene, CDR1 is MNHEY and CDR2 is SVGEGT. The CDR3 has 11 residues. CDR3 bases: TGTGCCAGCAGTCAGGGATCCGGCTACACCTTC. As protein: CASSQGSGYTF.

The chain employs TRBV28 and TRBJ1-1; D is uncertain. Trimming removed 4 bases from V and 3 bases from J, with 3 bases in between. The V gene's germline CDR1 is MDHEN and CDR2 SYDVKM. This CDR3 comprises 11 residues. DNA of the CDR3: TGTGCCAGCAGTTCGTACACTGAAGCTTTCTTT. Protein: CASSSYTEAFF.

The chain carries TRBV18 and TRBJ1-5; TRBD1 matches at 10 bases. CDR3 length equals 16 residues. Trimming at V came to 3 bases and at J to 5 bases, leaving 7 bases not matched to a gene. Germline V CDR1 and CDR2: KGHSH, LQKENI. The CDR3 region is CASSPRTGGKDQPQHF. In DNA, the CDR3 is TGTGCCAGCTCACCGAGGACAGGGGGTAAAGATCAGCCCCAGCATTTT.

This chain's CDR3 is CASSLDGRAGWYEQFF. CDR3 bases: TGTGCCAGCAGCTTAGATGGGAGGGCAGGGTGGTATGAGCAGTTCTTC. This chain joins TRBV11-2 and TRBJ2-1, with 7 bases that match TRBD2. Germline CDR1 and CDR2: SGHAT and FQNNGV. This CDR3 has 16 residues. The ends lost 0 bases at V and 8 bases at J; junction bases unmatched: 10. Combining the CDR3 with reference TRBV11-2 and TRBJ2-1 gives the whole variable domain EAGVAQSPRYKIIEKRQSVAFWCNPISGHATLYWYQQILGQGPKLLIQFQNNGVVDDSQLPKDRFSAERLKGVDSTLKIQPAKLEDSAVYLCASSLDGRAGWYEQFFGPGTRLTVL.

The V gene is TRBV7-9, the J gene TRBJ1-2; D remains unclear. Between the trimmed V and J ends, which lost 5 bases and 1 base, there was a span of 8 bases. CDR3 length: 13 amino acids. Looked up from germline, CDR1 is SEHNR and CDR2 is FQNEAQ (reference sequence). CDR3: CASSPAGNYGYTF. In DNA, the CDR3 is TGTGCCAGCAGCCCGGCGGGTAACTATGGCTACACCTTC.

In this sample, this clone turned up a few times. The chain links TRBV6-6 to TRBJ2-3; TRBD2 aligns across 10 bases. CDR1 is MNHNY and CDR2 is SVGAGI in the germline V gene (reference sequence). The CDR3 has 15 amino acids. V lost 5 bases, J lost 1 base, and 3 bases stayed unmatched. The CDR3 is CASSPSGRGTDTQYF. CDR3 coding DNA: TGTGCCAGCAGTCCCAGCGGGAGGGGCACAGATACGCAGTATTTT.

This clone appeared a few times. This chain uses TRBV27 with TRBJ1-6; D gene unclear. CDR1 is MNHEY and CDR2 is SMNVEV in the germline V gene (reference sequence). This CDR3 has 15 residues. The V and J ends lost 5 bases and 0 bases respectively, with 8 bases between them. CDR3 bases: TGTGCCAGCAGTATACAGAGCTCCTATAATTCACCCCTCCACTTT. Translated: CASSIQSSYNSPLHF.

The chain's CDR3 is CASSLSGRVDEQYF. As DNA, the CDR3 is TGTGCCAGCAGCTTGAGCGGGAGGGTCGACGAGCAGTACTTC. V is TRBV7-2 and J is TRBJ2-7; TRBD2 agrees at 10 bases. Trimming removed 3 bases from V and 5 bases from J; junction bases left unmatched: 4. This CDR3 is built from 14 residues. Germline assignment: CDR1 SGHTA and CDR2 FQGNSA.

This chain joins TRBV5-5 and TRBJ1-6; D gene ambiguous. Germline CDR1 reads SGHKS; CDR2 reads YYEKEE (reference sequence). The CDR3 consists of 14 residues. Trimming removed 4 bases at V and 6 bases at J, with 11 bases between. The CDR3 DNA follows: TGTGCCAGCAGCCCAGACACTCGTAATTCACCCCTCCACTTT. This translates into CASSPDTRNSPLHF. The whole variable domain, remainder taken from reference TRBV5-5 and TRBJ1-6, is DAGVTQSPTHLIKTRGQQVTLRCSPISGHKSVSWYQQVLGQGPQFIFQYYEKEERGRGNFPDRFSARQFPNYSSELNVNALLLGDSALYLCASSPDTRNSPLHFGNGTRLTVT.

V gene TRBV19 combines with J gene TRBJ2-1; D is perhaps TRBD2 (6 bases). Trimming pared 8 bases from V and 3 bases from J, leaving 14 bases between. Germline lookup yields CDR1 LNHDA and CDR2 SQIVND (reference sequence). The CDR3 extends over 14 amino acids. The CDR3 sequence is CASSLAIIYNEQFF. For the CDR3, the DNA is TGTGCCAGTTCCCTAGCGATTATCTACAATGAGCAGTTCTTC.